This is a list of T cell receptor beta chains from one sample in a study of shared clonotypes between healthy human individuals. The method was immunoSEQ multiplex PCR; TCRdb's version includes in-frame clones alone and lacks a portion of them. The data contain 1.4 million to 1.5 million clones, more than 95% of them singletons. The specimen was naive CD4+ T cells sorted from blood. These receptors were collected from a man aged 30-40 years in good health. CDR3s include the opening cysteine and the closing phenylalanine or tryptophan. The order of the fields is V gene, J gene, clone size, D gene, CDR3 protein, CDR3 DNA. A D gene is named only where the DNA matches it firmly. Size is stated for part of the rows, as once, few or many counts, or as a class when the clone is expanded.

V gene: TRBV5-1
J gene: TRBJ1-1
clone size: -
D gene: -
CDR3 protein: CASSLRGDTEAFF
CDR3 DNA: TGCGCCAGCAGCTTGAGAGGGGACACTGAAGCTTTCTTT

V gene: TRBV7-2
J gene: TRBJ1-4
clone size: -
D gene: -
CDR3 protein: CASSFRGSGNEKLFF
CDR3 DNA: TGTGCCAGCAGCTTTAGGGGATCAGGCAATGAAAAACTGTTTTTT

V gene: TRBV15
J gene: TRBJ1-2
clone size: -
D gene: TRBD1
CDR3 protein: CATSRSPDRRDYGYTF
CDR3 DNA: TGTGCCACCAGCAGATCGCCGGACAGGCGTGACTATGGCTACACCTTC

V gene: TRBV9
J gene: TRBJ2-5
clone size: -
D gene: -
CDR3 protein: CASSVVVGSANQETQYF
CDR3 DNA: TGTGCCAGCAGCGTAGTGGTTGGGTCAGCGAACCAAGAGACCCAGTACTTC

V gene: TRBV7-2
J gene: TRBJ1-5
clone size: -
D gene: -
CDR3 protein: CASSLGQLNQPQHF
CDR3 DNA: TGTGCCAGCAGCTTAGGGCAGTTAAATCAGCCCCAGCATTTT

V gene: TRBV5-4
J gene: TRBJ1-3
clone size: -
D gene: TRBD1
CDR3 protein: CASSKDRAKGNTIYF
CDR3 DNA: TGTGCCAGCAGTAAGGACAGGGCGAAGGGAAACACCATATATTTT

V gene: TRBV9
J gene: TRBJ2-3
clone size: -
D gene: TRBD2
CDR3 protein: CASSGLAGGYTDTQYF
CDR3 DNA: TGTGCCAGCAGCGGTCTAGCGGGAGGGTACACAGATACGCAGTATTTT

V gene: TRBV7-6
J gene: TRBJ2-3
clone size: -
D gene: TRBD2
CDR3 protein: CASSLVSGRASNTQYF
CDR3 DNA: TGTGCCAGCAGCTTAGTTAGCGGGAGGGCTTCGAATACGCAGTATTTT

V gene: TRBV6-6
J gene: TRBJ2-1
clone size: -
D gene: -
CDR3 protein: CASSYWDGREQFF
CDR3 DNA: TGTGCCAGCAGTTACTGGGACGGGAGAGAGCAGTTCTTC

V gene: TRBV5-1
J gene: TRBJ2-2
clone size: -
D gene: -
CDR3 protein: CASSLAVGAGTGELFF
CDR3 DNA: TGCGCCAGCAGCTTGGCTGTAGGGGCGGGAACCGGGGAGCTGTTTTTT

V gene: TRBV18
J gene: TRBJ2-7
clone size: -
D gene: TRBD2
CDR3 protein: CASSGTSGNGHSYEQYF
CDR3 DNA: TGTGCCAGCTCCGGGACTAGCGGGAATGGGCACTCCTACGAGCAGTACTTC

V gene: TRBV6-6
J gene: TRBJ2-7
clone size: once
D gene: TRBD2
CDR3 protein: CASYSPGTRYEQYF
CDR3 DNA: TGTGCCAGCTATTCCCCCGGGACTAGATACGAGCAGTACTTC

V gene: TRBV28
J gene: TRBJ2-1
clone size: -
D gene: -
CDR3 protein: CASSHGDPYNEQFF
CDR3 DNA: TGTGCCAGCAGTCACGGAGACCCCTACAATGAGCAGTTCTTC

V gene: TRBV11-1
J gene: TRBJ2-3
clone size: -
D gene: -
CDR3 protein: CASSSGGGFNTDTQYF
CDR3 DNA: TGTGCCAGCAGCTCCGGAGGCGGTTTCAACACAGATACGCAGTATTTT

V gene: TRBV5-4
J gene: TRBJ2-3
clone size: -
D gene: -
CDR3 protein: CASSSRGRTDTQYF
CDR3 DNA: TGTGCCAGCAGCTCCCGGGGCCGCACAGATACGCAGTATTTT

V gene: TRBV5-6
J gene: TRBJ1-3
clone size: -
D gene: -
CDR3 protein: CASSPFYANSGNTIYF
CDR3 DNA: TGTGCCAGCAGCCCCTTCTACGCGAACTCTGGAAACACCATATATTTT

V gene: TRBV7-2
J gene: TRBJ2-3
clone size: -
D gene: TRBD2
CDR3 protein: CASSLAGLAGGPDTQYF
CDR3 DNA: TGTGCCAGCAGCTTAGCAGGACTAGCGGGAGGGCCAGATACGCAGTATTTT

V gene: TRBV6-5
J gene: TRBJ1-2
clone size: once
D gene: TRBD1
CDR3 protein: CASSYGGTAQAYTF
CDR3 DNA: TGTGCCAGCAGTTACGGTGGGACAGCCCAGGCCTACACCTTC

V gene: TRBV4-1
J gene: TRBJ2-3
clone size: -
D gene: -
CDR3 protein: CASKGGNTDTQYF
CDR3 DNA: TGCGCCAGCAAAGGCGGAAACACAGATACGCAGTATTTT

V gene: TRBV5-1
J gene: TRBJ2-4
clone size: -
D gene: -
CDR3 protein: CASSLDGGKNIQYF
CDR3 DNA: TGCGCCAGCAGCTTGGATGGAGGAAAAAACATTCAGTACTTC

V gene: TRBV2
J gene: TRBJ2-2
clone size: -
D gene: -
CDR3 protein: CASRMGSTNPGELFF
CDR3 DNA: TGTGCCAGCAGAATGGGGTCGACTAATCCCGGGGAGCTGTTTTTT

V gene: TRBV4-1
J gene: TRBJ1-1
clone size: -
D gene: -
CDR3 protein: CASSQEAARNTEAFF
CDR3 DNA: TGCGCCAGCAGCCAAGAGGCAGCAAGGAACACTGAAGCTTTCTTT

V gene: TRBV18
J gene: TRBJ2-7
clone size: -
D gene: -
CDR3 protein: CASSMATGFGSYEQYF
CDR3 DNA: TGTGCCAGCTCAATGGCTACAGGGTTTGGCTCCTACGAGCAGTACTTC

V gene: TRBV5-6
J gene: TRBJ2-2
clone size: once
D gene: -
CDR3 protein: CASSVVAGGELFF
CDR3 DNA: TGTGCCAGCAGCGTAGTAGCTGGCGGGGAGCTGTTTTTT

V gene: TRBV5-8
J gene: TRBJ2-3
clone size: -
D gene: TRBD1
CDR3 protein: CASSPWGQGPGAQYF
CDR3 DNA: TGTGCCAGCAGCCCATGGGGACAGGGCCCAGGAGCGCAGTATTTT

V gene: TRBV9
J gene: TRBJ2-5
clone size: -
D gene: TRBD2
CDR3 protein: CASSGGTSGVQETQYF
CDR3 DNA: TGTGCCAGCAGCGGGGGGACTAGCGGTGTACAAGAGACCCAGTACTTC